Listed here is a single TCR beta chain. There is no known antigen for this receptor. The input lacks base qualities; no much larger clone sits a single base away. These data are taken from a study of shared clonotypes between healthy human individuals (dated by TCRdb to the early 2020s). With regard to the full study: The cohort comprised a couple of women and a few men aged 18 to 49 years. Per donor, three plates each were used for CD4 naive and CD4 memory, two for CD8 naive, and one for CD8 memory. To estimate repertoire size and how much clonotype sharing occurs between individuals, the study deeply sequenced the blood TCR repertoires of roughly 5 healthy adults. To increase sequencing depth and limit assay-specific biases, TCR repertoire library preparation and sequencing were carried out by different laboratories using diverse techniques. Leukapheresis yielded between about 0.94 and 8.9 billion PBMCs per donor.

Using the deep immunoSEQ assay, multiplex PCR amplified TCR CDR3 regions from genomic DNA. For each cell subset, the extracted genomic DNA was distributed evenly across all wells of several immunoSEQ 96-well plates, and each plate served as one replicate. For sorted subsets, 200 to 250 ng genomic DNA, equal to 30,000 to 35,000 T cell genomes, was loaded into each replicate PCR. Purified libraries were quantified with a Qubit 3.0 fluorometer, sized on a Bioanalyzer 2100, and re-quantified with the KAPA Library Quantification kit. Each immunoSEQ 96-well plate was sequenced on its own single-read 150-cycle Illumina NextSeq 550 flow cell. Processing in the source paper ran as follows. Because the immunoSEQ output held only junctional sequences and lacked quality scores, the filtering could not match the filtering applied to full-length reads. Sequences were annotated with PyIR, a Python wrapper for IgBLAST v1.9, using IMGT germline references to assign V/J genes and CDR3. Any read was removed if the V/J assignment was weak (E-value above 1e-6), the CDR3 was missing, or the read contained stop codons, out-of-frame junctions, or ambiguous translated residues. V3J clonotypes were defined by identical inferred V gene, J gene, and CDR3 amino acid sequence. Percentage overlap between repertoires was computed as shared unique clonotypes divided by the size of the smaller repertoire. Three approaches were used to assess repertoire richness: RTK rarefaction, the Chao1 estimator, and Recon v2.1 estimates of unobserved clonotypes. Generation probabilities were computed with OLGA for all TCRbeta clonotypes obtained by the gDNA method from several donors. Entries here come from immuneACCESS through TCRdb and include only in-frame sequences with V and J called. Some clones fail to appear in such tables; in the studies checked, an unresolved V gene covers under half of the shortfall, and the cause of the remainder is unknown. D and trimming were read from the DNA, whereas the V and J calls and clone size are those reported in that table. The table for this sample lists about 520,000 clones; roughly 95% of them were counted only once. 0.05% to 0.08% of the sample belongs to the ten largest clones.

Results the study describes overall, beyond this receptor: Based on pairwise subsampling, the degree of clonotype sharing among donors was expected to be affected by sequencing depth. Rarefaction of sorted-subset datasets indicated incomplete sequencing despite the large sequencing depth. About 5% of naive CD4, 3.5% of naive CD8, approximately 2% of memory CD4, and about 0.4% of memory CD8 clonotypes were shared across four donors. Compared with non-shared clonotypes, the clonotypes found in all four sorted-subset donors had higher generation probabilities. Sampling was limited to blood, and TCR repertoires in tissue likely differ from TCR repertoires in blood. Estimated clonotype richness was generally larger for naive than for memory subsets. Because the study included only a small number of donors, the genetic and exposure-history diversity represented was limited.

As encoded in the germline V gene, CDR1 is MGHRA while CDR2 is YSYEKL. Between the V and J ends, shortened by 5 bases and 5 bases respectively, the junction contains 21 bases. The cysteine opens and the phenylalanine closes a CDR3 of 16 amino acids. Just CDR3 DNA is preserved here, 48 bases in frame from base 1. The donors were healthy, HIV-negative adults with no recently reported acute infections or vaccinations. All donors were Caucasian adults living in Nashville, Tennessee, USA. CD4+ T cells were enriched through magnetic negative selection, after which naive cells were positively selected on CD45RA and the remaining negative fraction served as the memory subset. After blood collection by leukapheresis, PBMCs were isolated using Ficoll-Histopaque density gradient centrifugation and then cryopreserved in the vapor phase of liquid nitrogen. Analytical flow cytometry was used to check the purity and quantity of each magnetically sorted T cell population. Genomic DNA was isolated from every sorted fraction and measured by UV absorbance on a Nanodrop 2000c.

The TCR was taken from a woman in her twenties or thirties in good health. The sample taken for sequencing was naive CD4+ T cells sorted from blood. In light of the paper, this sample's cell subset or site label describes: CD45RA+ positively selected. The chain was built from TRBV4-1 and TRBJ2-5, with a tentative D gene TRBD1 over 6 matching bases. CDR3 region: CASSVQGVGNGETQYF. The nucleotide sequence reads TGCGCCAGCAGCGTACAGGGTGTCGGTAATGGGGAGACCCAGTACTTC.